The rows below give T cell receptor beta chains drawn from one sample of a study of T-cell memory formation after mild COVID-19. In TCRdb, the 5' RACE reads were re-called with MiXCR into one record per CDR3 protein. The sample records some 450,000 distinct CDR3 sequences, 15% to 25% being singletons. Sequencing was done on a sample of PBMCs or a T cell subset sorted from them (not recorded which). Receptor source: an adult woman who had mild COVID-19 (a few samples of this study predate the infection). Cell type and time point are not known. CDR3s include the opening cysteine and the closing phenylalanine or tryptophan. Fields, in order: CDR3 protein, CDR3 DNA, D gene, J gene, V gene, clone size. The D gene is left open where the match is weak. Only some rows state a clone size, as once, few, many or a class for expanded clones.

cdr3_aa: CSARDRGLFMNTEAFF
cdr3_nt: TGCAGTGCTAGAGATCGAGGGCTCTTCATGAACACTGAAGCTTTCTTT
d_call: NA
j_call: TRBJ1-1
v_call: TRBV20-1
clone_size: NA

cdr3_aa: CASSMMGRASYNEQFF
cdr3_nt: TGTGCCTCCAGTATGATGGGCAGGGCCTCCTACAATGAGCAGTTCTTC
d_call: NA
j_call: TRBJ2-1
v_call: TRBV19
clone_size: few

cdr3_aa: CASSLEASSRRGYTF
cdr3_nt: TGTGCCAGCAGCTTAGAGGCATCATCCCGTCGTGGCTACACCTTC
d_call: NA
j_call: TRBJ1-2
v_call: TRBV11-2
clone_size: NA

cdr3_aa: CASSPGGFTPLPF
cdr3_nt: TGTGCCAGCAGCCCAGGGGGGTTCACCCCCCTTCCCTTT
d_call: TRBD1
j_call: TRBJ1-1
v_call: TRBV7-2
clone_size: NA

cdr3_aa: CASSLLSGGETQYF
cdr3_nt: TGTGCCAGCAGCCTTCTCAGCGGGGGGGAGACCCAGTACTTC
d_call: TRBD2
j_call: TRBJ2-5
v_call: TRBV11-2
clone_size: NA

cdr3_aa: CSAKGARSLETQYF
cdr3_nt: TGCAGTGCTAAAGGGGCCCGGAGTCTGGAGACCCAGTACTTC
d_call: NA
j_call: TRBJ2-5
v_call: TRBV20-1
clone_size: few

cdr3_aa: CASSDVGQGNTEAFF
cdr3_nt: TGTGCCAGCAGCGATGTGGGACAGGGGAACACTGAAGCTTTCTTT
d_call: TRBD1
j_call: TRBJ1-1
v_call: TRBV9
clone_size: few

cdr3_aa: CASSYSVSSYNEQFF
cdr3_nt: TGTGCCAGCAGTTACTCTGTGAGCTCCTACAATGAGCAGTTCTTC
d_call: NA
j_call: TRBJ2-1
v_call: TRBV6-2/TRBV6-3
clone_size: few

cdr3_aa: CASSPAGVHEQYF
cdr3_nt: TGTGCCAGCAGCCCCGCGGGCGTACACGAGCAGTACTTC
d_call: NA
j_call: TRBJ2-7
v_call: TRBV7-9
clone_size: NA

cdr3_aa: CASRTGTGVTGELFF
cdr3_nt: TGTGCCAGCAGGACCGGGACAGGAGTGACCGGGGAGCTGTTTTTT
d_call: TRBD1
j_call: TRBJ2-2
v_call: TRBV7-2
clone_size: many

cdr3_aa: CASSDGMNTEAFF
cdr3_nt: TGTGCCAGCAGCGACGGGATGAACACTGAAGCTTTCTTT
d_call: NA
j_call: TRBJ1-1
v_call: TRBV27
clone_size: NA

cdr3_aa: CASSSSHEQYF
cdr3_nt: TGTGCCAGCAGTTCATCCCACGAGCAGTACTTC
d_call: NA
j_call: TRBJ2-7
v_call: TRBV12-3/TRBV12-4
clone_size: NA

cdr3_aa: CASNRGQYTGELFF
cdr3_nt: TGTGCCAGTAATCGGGGACAGTACACCGGGGAGCTGTTTTTT
d_call: TRBD1
j_call: TRBJ2-2
v_call: TRBV19
clone_size: NA

cdr3_aa: CASSPTAGASSTDTQYF
cdr3_nt: TGTGCCAGCAGCCCAACCGCAGGGGCCTCGAGCACAGATACGCAGTATTTT
d_call: NA
j_call: TRBJ2-3
v_call: TRBV7-8
clone_size: NA

cdr3_aa: CASRGTGRVGELFF
cdr3_nt: TGTGCCAGCAGGGGGACAGGGCGGGTCGGGGAGCTGTTTTTT
d_call: TRBD1
j_call: TRBJ2-2
v_call: TRBV6-5
clone_size: NA

cdr3_aa: CASSLGETGGEQYF
cdr3_nt: TGCGCCAGCAGCTTGGGCGAGACAGGGGGCGAGCAGTACTTC
d_call: TRBD1
j_call: TRBJ2-7
v_call: TRBV5-1
clone_size: NA

cdr3_aa: CASSPQGTAHNEQFF
cdr3_nt: TGTGCCAGCAGCCCCCAAGGTACCGCCCACAATGAGCAGTTCTTC
d_call: NA
j_call: TRBJ2-1
v_call: TRBV7-2
clone_size: few

cdr3_aa: CASSVGSEAYEQYF
cdr3_nt: TGTGCCAGCAGCGTAGGGAGTGAGGCCTACGAGCAGTACTTC
d_call: NA
j_call: TRBJ2-7
v_call: TRBV9
clone_size: NA

cdr3_aa: CAWTLQGYEQYF
cdr3_nt: TGTGCCTGGACCTTACAGGGCTACGAGCAGTACTTC
d_call: NA
j_call: TRBJ2-7
v_call: TRBV30
clone_size: few

cdr3_aa: CSARKPTGNNEQFF
cdr3_nt: TGCAGTGCTAGAAAACCCACAGGAAACAATGAGCAGTTCTTC
d_call: NA
j_call: TRBJ2-1
v_call: TRBV20-1
clone_size: few

cdr3_aa: CATSVASGGPTDTQYF
cdr3_nt: TGTGCCACCAGTGTGGCTAGCGGGGGCCCCACAGATACGCAGTATTTT
d_call: TRBD2
j_call: TRBJ2-3
v_call: TRBV24-1
clone_size: NA

cdr3_aa: CASSSFWGGASTDTQYF
cdr3_nt: TGTGCCAGCAGCTCCTTCTGGGGCGGGGCTAGCACAGATACGCAGTATTTT
d_call: NA
j_call: TRBJ2-3
v_call: TRBV11-2
clone_size: NA

cdr3_aa: CSARDGRTEAFF
cdr3_nt: TGCAGTGCTAGAGACGGCAGGACTGAAGCTTTCTTT
d_call: NA
j_call: TRBJ1-1
v_call: TRBV20-1
clone_size: few

cdr3_aa: CASSVRDRAHEQYF
cdr3_nt: TGTGCCAGCAGCGTCCGGGACAGGGCCCACGAGCAGTACTTC
d_call: TRBD1
j_call: TRBJ2-7
v_call: TRBV7-8
clone_size: many

cdr3_aa: CASAAGTGQAYEQYF
cdr3_nt: TGTGCCAGCGCCGCCGGGACAGGGCAAGCCTACGAGCAGTACTTC
d_call: TRBD1
j_call: TRBJ2-7
v_call: TRBV6-5
clone_size: few

cdr3_aa: CASSLWATPYEQYF
cdr3_nt: TGTGCCAGCAGTTTGTGGGCCACCCCCTACGAGCAGTACTTC
d_call: NA
j_call: TRBJ2-7
v_call: TRBV6-2/TRBV6-3
clone_size: few

cdr3_aa: CASTNPRGRNTEAFF
cdr3_nt: TGTGCCAGCACAAACCCGAGGGGCCGCAACACTGAAGCTTTCTTT
d_call: NA
j_call: TRBJ1-1
v_call: TRBV12-3/TRBV12-4
clone_size: NA

cdr3_aa: CASSLWTGSYNEQFF
cdr3_nt: TGTGCCAGCAGCTTGTGGACAGGGTCCTACAATGAGCAGTTCTTC
d_call: TRBD1
j_call: TRBJ2-1
v_call: TRBV5-6
clone_size: NA

cdr3_aa: CASSFATGGSEKLFF
cdr3_nt: TGTGCCAGCAGCTTCGCGACAGGGGGGAGTGAAAAACTGTTTTTT
d_call: TRBD1
j_call: TRBJ1-4
v_call: TRBV7-2
clone_size: NA

cdr3_aa: CASSHGQGAMNTEAFF
cdr3_nt: TGTGCCAGCAGCCACGGACAGGGTGCTATGAACACTGAAGCTTTCTTT
d_call: TRBD1
j_call: TRBJ1-1
v_call: TRBV5-4
clone_size: NA

cdr3_aa: CASSHQGLAGARRTDTQYF
cdr3_nt: TGTGCCAGCAGCCACCAGGGACTAGCGGGGGCCCGACGGACAGATACGCAGTATTTT
d_call: TRBD2
j_call: TRBJ2-3
v_call: TRBV4-2
clone_size: few

cdr3_aa: CASSQGLTGTEAFF
cdr3_nt: TGTGCCAGCAGCCAAGGTTTGACGGGCACTGAAGCTTTCTTT
d_call: NA
j_call: TRBJ1-1
v_call: TRBV3-1
clone_size: few

cdr3_aa: CASSLSPQDPEAFF
cdr3_nt: TGTGCCAGCAGTCTCAGTCCTCAAGACCCTGAAGCTTTCTTT
d_call: NA
j_call: TRBJ1-1
v_call: TRBV7-9
clone_size: few

cdr3_aa: CASSESRVLTDTQYF
cdr3_nt: TGTGCCAGCAGTGAATCTAGAGTTTTGACAGATACGCAGTATTTT
d_call: NA
j_call: TRBJ2-3
v_call: TRBV2
clone_size: NA

cdr3_aa: CASSSRQGPNTEAFF
cdr3_nt: TGTGCCAGCAGCTCCAGACAGGGCCCGAACACTGAAGCTTTCTTT
d_call: TRBD1
j_call: TRBJ1-1
v_call: TRBV7-2
clone_size: few

cdr3_aa: CASSLALSFLPGDTGELFF
cdr3_nt: TGTGCCAGCAGCTTAGCGCTTTCTTTCTTGCCGGGTGACACCGGGGAGCTGTTTTTT
d_call: NA
j_call: TRBJ2-2
v_call: TRBV11-2
clone_size: few

cdr3_aa: CASSPAAGSLNHEQYF
cdr3_nt: TGTGCCAGCTCACCAGCAGCCGGGTCGCTTAATCACGAGCAGTACTTC
d_call: NA
j_call: TRBJ2-7
v_call: TRBV18
clone_size: few

cdr3_aa: CSARAPARTASYEQYF
cdr3_nt: TGCAGTGCTAGAGCCCCTGCCCGGACAGCCTCCTACGAGCAGTACTTC
d_call: NA
j_call: TRBJ2-7
v_call: TRBV20-1
clone_size: NA